This TCR beta chain derives from a study of beta chain features in type 1 diabetes. Of note for this clone: Its antigen is not known.

Of the isolated RNA, all was reverse transcribed, and so the sequenced material was expressed TCRB transcripts. Clones were read by immunoSEQ multiplex PCR, and TCRdb kept only the in-frame ones, dropping some. The table lists around 340,000 clones, roughly 8% of them singletons. The V and J ends lost 5 bases and 7 bases respectively, with 15 bases between them. The germline V gene has CDR1 SGHTA and CDR2 FQGTGA. This CDR3 is built from 14 residues. Study-wide points: Within each of all four CD4+ subsets, Type 1 diabetes patients had TCRB CDR3s that were moderately but significantly shorter. cDNA sequencing could over-represent cells with high TCR expression.

The sample taken for sequencing was central memory CD4+ T cells from blood. The gene calls are TRBV7-3 and TRBJ2-4; the D gene is possibly TRBD2 (6 bases). The receptor was derived from a woman between 18 and 30 years old in good health. The CDR3 spells CASSPRGLGNIQYF. CDR3 nucleotide sequence: TGTGCCAGCAGCCCGCGGGGTCTTGGGAACATTCAGTACTTC.